Below, one TCR beta chain is given with its context. This record comes from a study of CD8 T cells in Susac syndrome. The ends lost 10 bases at V and 3 bases at J; junction bases unmatched: 11. CDR3 length equals 16 residues. From germline, CDR1 is MNHEY and CDR2 SVGEGT. The RNA, about 0.5 to 1 ug, was put through reverse transcription using random hexamers. TCRdb called the immunoSEQ multiplex PCR reads again in MiXCR, with one record for every CDR3 protein. Here the sample spans 150,000 to 190,000 distinct CDR3 sequences, 90% to 95% being singletons. V gene TRBV6-2 or TRBV6-3 combines with J gene TRBJ2-2; TRBD1 matches 10 bases. The sequenced material came from CD8+ T cells from PBMCs. This TCR came from a human donor with multiple sclerosis. The CDR3 DNA reads as TGTGCCACCTCGAACATGGACAGGGGGGACACCGGGGAGCTGTTTTTT. Translated, it gives CATSNMDRGDTGELFF.